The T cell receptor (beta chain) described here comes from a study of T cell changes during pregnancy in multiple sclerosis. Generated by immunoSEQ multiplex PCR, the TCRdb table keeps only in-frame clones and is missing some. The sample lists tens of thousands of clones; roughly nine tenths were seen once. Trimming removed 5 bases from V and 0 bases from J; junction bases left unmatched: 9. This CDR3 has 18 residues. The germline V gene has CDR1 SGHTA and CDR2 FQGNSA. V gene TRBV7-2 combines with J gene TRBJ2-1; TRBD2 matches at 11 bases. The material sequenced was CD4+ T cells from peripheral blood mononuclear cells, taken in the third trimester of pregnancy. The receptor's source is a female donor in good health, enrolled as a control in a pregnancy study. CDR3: CASSILRLAGGSYNEQFF. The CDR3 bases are TGTGCCAGCAGCATCCTTCGCCTAGCGGGAGGCTCCTACAATGAGCAGTTCTTC.